This T cell receptor (beta chain) was sequenced in a study of radiotherapy plus CTLA-4 blockade in lung cancer. About this clone: Its target is not known.

Assay: immunoSEQ multiplex PCR; the TCRdb copy retains only in-frame clones and omits some. The repertoire holds about 78,000 clones, with around 87% as singletons. Findings and limits, study-wide: Together with interferon-beta, which increased in serum after radiation, early dynamic changes in blood T cell clones were reportedly the best predictors of response. Expansion in blood of tumor-derived TCR clones was seen after radiotherapy plus ipilimumab.

This clonotype was obtained from a human donor with non-small cell lung cancer who had a partial response to radiotherapy plus ipilimumab. Here the sequenced sample was peripheral blood, taken from a patient treated with radiotherapy plus ipilimumab.

DNA of the CDR3: TGTGCCAGCAGCGCTCGACCGGGGACTAGCGGCACAGATACGCAGTATTTT. It specifies CASSARPGTSGTDTQYF. The chain uses TRBV9 and TRBJ2-3; 10 bases are a match to TRBD2. The V segment lost 3 bases and the J segment 1 base; nucleotides outside the gene matches: 8. Germline V gives CDR1 SGDLS, CDR2 YYNGEE. This CDR3 is 17 amino acids long.